The 32 T cell receptor beta chains reported below all come from one sample, sequenced in a study of Ad26.COV2.S vaccination and SARS-CoV-2 variants. Stated treatment: approximately 18 received Ad26.COV2.S at low or high dose, single or two shots; about 5 received placebo; per-sample allocation not given. Sampling occurred on day 63 after the first vaccine or placebo injection. TCRdb keeps only in-frame clones here, not all; method: immunoSEQ multiplex PCR. The table has around 320,000 clones, around 87% seen once. The sample consisted of peripheral blood, taken in a trial of Ad26.COV2.S vaccine versus placebo. The source of these receptors is a person between 18 and 65 years old who received the Ad26.COV2.S COVID-19 vaccine or a placebo.

The gene calls are TRBV5-1 and TRBJ1-1, with a tentative D call TRBD1 (5 bases). Trimming shortened V by 0 bases and J by 4 bases, and 13 bases separated the two germline ends. The CDR3 extends over 15 amino acids. CDR1 and CDR2 from the germline V gene are SGHRS and YFSETQ. This CDR3 is CASSLDRPRGTEAFF. For the CDR3, the DNA is TGCGCCAGCAGCTTGGACCGTCCAAGGGGCACTGAAGCTTTCTTT.

The chain links TRBV5-5 to TRBJ1-2, with D perhaps matching TRBD1 (5 bases). CDR1 and CDR2 (germline): SGHKS, YYEKEE (reference sequence). The CDR3 contains 13 residues. V shed 0 bases and J shed 4 bases, with 7 bases lying between them. The CDR3 bases are TGTGCCAGCAGCTTGGGGGGCAGCTATGGCTACACCTTC. Translation: CASSLGGSYGYTF.

The chain joins TRBV6-5 to TRBJ1-6; TRBD1 is a possible D gene (6 bases). Deletions cut 2 bases from V and 6 bases from J, with 14 bases between. CDR1 MNHEY and CDR2 SVGAGI come from the germline V gene. The CDR3 totals 16 residues. For the CDR3, the DNA is TGTGCCAGCAGTTACAGCCCTGGACAGCTTAATTCACCCCTCCACTTT. It codes for CASSYSPGQLNSPLHF.

The V call is TRBV30, the J call TRBJ2-7; D assignment may be TRBD1 or TRBD2 (5 bases each). The ends were cut back, 1 base at V and 0 bases at J, with 16 bases in the middle. Germline V gene data show CDR1 as GTSNPN and CDR2 as SVGIG (reference sequence). The CDR3 is 16 amino acids. The CDR3 bases are TGTGCCTGGAGTGGATCCGGGACGGTGAGCTCCTACGAGCAGTACTTC. Translation gives CAWSGSGTVSSYEQYF.

The genes are TRBV3-1 (or the pseudogene TRBV3-2) and TRBJ2-5; 9 bases are shared with TRBD1. J gave up 6 bases and V 4 bases, and 12 bases lay outside the gene matches. This CDR3 region has 16 residues. Germline V gene sequence: CDR1 LGHDT, CDR2 YNNKEL (reference sequence). CDR3 DNA sequence: TGTGCCAGCAGCCCGCTTTTCGGGACAGGGACAAAGACCCAGTACTTC. Protein: CASSPLFGTGTKTQYF.

This clone occurred a few times. V and J are TRBV4-1 and TRBJ1-1; no clear D. The germline gives CDR1 MGHRA, CDR2 YSYEKL. V lost 0 bases and J 4 bases, leaving 12 bases between the germline ends. This CDR3 comprises 15 residues. This CDR3 is CASSQDAPGGTEAFF. Written as DNA, the CDR3 is TGCGCCAGCAGCCAAGATGCCCCCGGTGGCACTGAAGCTTTCTTT.

This chain links TRBV5-1 with TRBJ1-1; 7 bases match TRBD1. CDR1 SGHRS and CDR2 YFSETQ come from the germline V gene. With 9 bases clipped from V and 1 base from J, the junction kept 6 bases outside the gene matches. This CDR3 contains 13 residues. The CDR3: CATRQGGNTEAFF. The DNA of the CDR3 is TGCGCCACCAGACAGGGTGGGAACACTGAAGCTTTCTTT. The variable domain in full, with the rest retrieved from reference TRBV5-1 and TRBJ1-1, is KAGVTQTPRYLIKTRGQQVTLSCSPISGHRSVSWYQQTPGQGLQFLFEYFSETQRNKGNFPGRFSGRQFSNSRSEMNVSTLELGDSALYLCATRQGGNTEAFFGQGTRLTVV.

The J gene is TRBJ2-5, the V gene TRBV7-8; no firm D call. CDR1 is SGHVS, CDR2 FQNEAQ, per germline. The V end lost 3 bases, the J end lost 4 bases, and 15 bases lay between the germline ends. The CDR3 sequence is 15 residues long. The CDR3 loop is CASSFTPPVGETQYF. CDR3 nucleotides: TGTGCCAGCAGCTTTACGCCCCCCGTCGGAGAGACCCAGTACTTC.

CDR3 loop: CASSLDRTVDYEQYF. The CDR3 region has the DNA TGCGCCAGCAGCTTGGATCGGACAGTCGACTACGAGCAGTACTTC. V and J are TRBV5-1 and TRBJ2-7; the D gene is possibly TRBD1 (6 bases). V was cut by 0 bases and J by 3 bases, with 13 bases left in between. Germline V CDR1 and CDR2: SGHRS, YFSETQ. The CDR3 consists of 15 residues.

The rearrangement links TRBV6-5 to TRBJ1-1; 8 bases fit TRBD1. Unmatched junction bases numbered 5, after V lost 7 bases and J lost 1 base. The germline CDR1 and CDR2 sequences are MNHEY and SVGAGI. The CDR3 runs to 14 residues. The CDR3 coding sequence is TGTGCCAGCAACCAGGGGGCAGCGAACACTGAAGCTTTCTTT. Residues: CASNQGAANTEAFF.

The chain employs TRBV7-9 and TRBJ2-3, with D perhaps matching TRBD1 (6 bases). CDR3 length: 15 amino acids. CDR1 is SEHNR and CDR2 is FQNEAQ in the germline V gene (reference sequence). The ends were cut back, 6 bases at V and 2 bases at J, with 15 bases in the middle. CDR3 sequence: CASSQGRFPTDTQYF. The CDR3 DNA is TGTGCCAGCAGTCAGGGGCGGTTTCCCACAGATACGCAGTATTTT.

The chain links TRBV4-1 to TRBJ2-2, with a possible D match to TRBD2 (5 bases). The V end lost 4 bases, the J end lost 4 bases, and 13 bases lay between the germline ends. This CDR3 has 15 amino acids. Germline CDR1 reads MGHRA; CDR2 reads YSYEKL. CDR3 loop: CASSLKAASTGELFF. Written as DNA, the CDR3 is TGCGCCAGCAGCCTGAAAGCGGCAAGCACCGGGGAGCTGTTTTTT.

Here the CDR3 DNA reads TGCAGTGTGATCGGGGTAGATACGCAGTATTTT. Amino acid sequence: CSVIGVDTQYF. The chain recombines TRBV20-1 with TRBJ2-3; D may be TRBD2 (5 bases). The CDR3 totals 11 residues. CDR1 and CDR2 from the germline V gene are DFQATT and SNEGSKA (reference sequence). Trimming removed 7 bases at V and 5 bases at J, with 10 bases between.

The chain has TRBV19 and TRBJ2-5; 9 bases are shared with TRBD2. V lost 4 bases, J lost 2 bases, and 5 bases stayed unmatched. CDR3 length equals 15 residues. The germline gives CDR1 LNHDA, CDR2 SQIVND (reference sequence). The DNA of the CDR3 is TGTGCCAGTAGTACCCTAGCGGGGAGACAAGAGACCCAGTACTTC. This codes for CASSTLAGRQETQYF.

The chain is built from TRBV5-6 and TRBJ1-5; perhaps TRBD1 as D (6 bases). V lost 4 bases and J 6 bases, leaving 14 bases between the germline ends. Germline CDR1 SGHDT, CDR2 YYEEEE. This CDR3 has 14 residues. The CDR3 loop reads CASSNTGLGQPQHF. The CDR3 DNA is TGTGCCAGCAGCAACACAGGGTTAGGTCAGCCCCAGCATTTT.

The V and J genes are TRBV7-8 and TRBJ2-5, with 7 bases fitting TRBD1. Germline CDR1 reads SGHVS; CDR2 reads FQNEAQ. V shed 1 base, J shed 1 base, and the junction held 6 bases outside the gene matches. This CDR3 has 16 amino acids. As DNA, the CDR3 is TGTGCCAGCAGCTTAGGGGCCGGGACAGCCCAAGAGACCCAGTACTTC. It is translated as CASSLGAGTAQETQYF. Drawing the rest from reference TRBV7-8 and TRBJ2-5, the complete variable domain is GAGVSQSPRYKVAKRGQDVALRCDPISGHVSLFWYQQALGQGPEFLTYFQNEAQLDKSGLPSDRFFAERPEGSVSTLKIQRTQQEDSAVYLCASSLGAGTAQETQYFGPGTRLLVL.

The V and J genes are TRBV6-5 and TRBJ1-6; D gene unclear. V gave up 0 bases and J gave up 9 bases, with 12 bases separating them. The germline gives CDR1 MNHEY, CDR2 SVGAGI. The CDR3 length is 15 residues. The CDR3 DNA reads TGTGCCAGCAGTTACTCGGACGGATCAGGTTCACCCCTCCACTTT. Residues: CASSYSDGSGSPLHF.

The chain joins TRBV5-6 to TRBJ2-4, with D unresolved. CDR3 length: 14 residues. Germline V gene lookup returns CDR1 SGHDT and CDR2 YYEEEE. Trimming cost V 0 bases and J 0 bases, with 4 bases left between them. In DNA form, the CDR3 reads TGTGCCAGCAGCTTGGGCCTAGCCAAAAACATTCAGTACTTC. This sequence encodes CASSLGLAKNIQYF.

The chain is built from TRBV10-1 and TRBJ1-4, with D possibly being TRBD1 (6 bases). CDR1 and CDR2 from the germline V gene are WNHNN and SYGVQD (reference sequence). This CDR3 contains 16 residues. Deletions cut 11 bases from V and 1 base from J, with 20 bases between. The CDR3 DNA reads TGCGCCGTTGATCGGGGGGCGTTGAGAACTAATGAAAAACTGTTTTTT. Protein product: CAVDRGALRTNEKLFF.

The genes are TRBV11-2 and TRBJ2-2; D assignment may be TRBD1 or TRBD2 (6 bases each). CDR1 and CDR2 from the germline V gene are SGHAT and FQNNGV. Trimming took 6 bases from V and 5 from J, leaving 16 bases between them. The CDR3 loop spans 15 amino acids. In DNA, the CDR3 is TGTGCCAGCAGACCGGGGGCCCGAGGGACCGGGGAGCTGTTTTTT. It encodes CASRPGARGTGELFF.

The rearrangement uses TRBV30 and TRBJ1-5; D not resolved. The length of the CDR3 is 12 residues. From germline, CDR1 is GTSNPN and CDR2 SVGIG (reference sequence). V lost 1 base, J lost 6 bases, and 7 bases lay in between. CDR3 nucleotide sequence: TGTGCCTGGAGTGCGTTGGGTCAGCCCCAGCATTTT. The encoded protein is CAWSALGQPQHF.

The chain couples TRBV11-1 to TRBJ2-1; D is unclear. Between the trimmed V and J ends, which lost 7 bases and 6 bases, there was a span of 10 bases. The CDR3 loop spans 12 amino acids. In germline, CDR1 is SGHAT, CDR2 FQDESV (reference sequence). CDR3 DNA sequence: TGTGCCAGCACCGGCCCTGGCAATGAGCAGTTCTTC. It encodes CASTGPGNEQFF.

J is TRBJ1-6 and V is TRBV30, with D unclear. The CDR3 sequence is 16 residues long. The germline V gene has CDR1 GTSNPN and CDR2 SVGIG (reference sequence). Trimming took 4 bases from V and 4 from J, leaving 17 bases between them. This CDR3 reads CAWTLEHREYNSPLHF. DNA for the CDR3: TGTGCCTGGACTTTAGAGCACAGAGAATATAATTCACCCCTCCACTTT. Supplemented by reference TRBV30 and TRBJ1-6, the full variable domain reads SQTIHQWPATLVQPVGSPLSLECTVEGTSNPNLYWYRQAAGRGLQLLFYSVGIGQISSEVPQNLSASRPQDRQFILSSKKLLLSDSGFYLCAWTLEHREYNSPLHFGNGTRLTVT.

V gene TRBV5-1 combines with J gene TRBJ1-1, with D uncertain. V was pared by 3 bases and J by 4 bases, with 22 bases between. The CDR3 consists of 17 residues. Germline V gene lookup returns CDR1 SGHRS and CDR2 YFSETQ. The chain's CDR3 is CASSYKAVGARSTEAFF. CDR3 coding DNA: TGCGCCAGCAGCTATAAGGCCGTGGGAGCTCGGAGCACTGAAGCTTTCTTT.

The chain couples TRBV30 to TRBJ1-2; 12 bases map to TRBD1. The V segment lost 4 bases and the J segment 5 bases; nucleotides outside the gene matches: 8. CDR1 and CDR2 from the germline V gene are GTSNPN and SVGIG (reference sequence). The length of the CDR3 is 15 residues. The CDR3 sequence: CAWNPGQGARYGYTF. DNA of the CDR3: TGTGCCTGGAATCCGGGACAGGGGGCTCGGTATGGCTACACCTTC.

To note about this clone: The same CDR3 is also encoded by other DNA sequences in this sample. The rearrangement joins TRBV9 to TRBJ2-7; TRBD1 agrees at 8 bases. Per germline, CDR1 SGDLS and CDR2 YYNGEE. V lost 0 bases, J lost 5 bases, and 1 base stayed unmatched. CDR3 length: 13 amino acids. For the CDR3, the DNA is TGTGCCAGCAGCGTAGGACAGGGGAACGAGCAGTACTTC. Translated: CASSVGQGNEQYF.

This chain joins TRBV7-9 and TRBJ2-1; tentatively, D is TRBD1 (5 bases). The CDR3 runs 14 residues. Looked up from germline, CDR1 is SEHNR and CDR2 is FQNEAQ (reference sequence). Deletions cut 2 bases from V and 12 bases from J, with 17 bases between. CDR3 in amino acids: CASSLRQGDNLQFF. In DNA, the CDR3 is TGTGCCAGCAGCTTAAGGCAGGGTGATAATCTGCAGTTCTTC. Based on the CDR3 plus reference TRBV7-9 and TRBJ2-1, the full variable domain is DTGVSQNPRHKITKRGQNVTFRCDPISEHNRLYWYRQTLGQGPEFLTYFQNEAQLEKSRLLSDRFSAERPKGSFSTLEIQRTEQGDSAMYLCASSLRQGDNLQFFGPGTRLTVL.

This chain links TRBV28 with TRBJ2-5, with D possibly being TRBD1 (6 bases). Trimming pared 2 bases from V and 4 bases from J, leaving 11 bases between. The CDR3 spans 14 residues. The germline gives CDR1 MDHEN, CDR2 SYDVKM. As DNA, the CDR3 is TGTGCCAGCAGTTTACCAGGACAGCGAGAGACCCAGTACTTC. The encoded protein is CASSLPGQRETQYF.

The chain is built from TRBV7-2 and TRBJ2-5; TRBD1 is a possible D gene (5 bases). The V gene lost 4 bases and the J gene lost 1 base, with 16 bases spanning the gap. Germline values: CDR1 SGHTA, CDR2 FQGNSA. The CDR3 has 16 amino acids. The CDR3 DNA reads TGTGCCAGCAGCTCGATAGGTAGGGGATTCCAAGAGACCCAGTACTTC. Translation: CASSSIGRGFQETQYF.

The CDR3 spells CASSSLAPRGTQYF. CDR3 bases: TGTGCCAGCAGCTCACTAGCCCCCCGCGGTACGCAGTATTTT. The rearrangement joins TRBV7-2 to TRBJ2-3; D may be TRBD2 (6 bases). CDR1 is SGHTA, CDR2 FQGNSA, per germline. This CDR3 comprises 14 residues. Trimming pared 4 bases from V and 8 bases from J, leaving 16 bases between.

The rearrangement uses TRBV29-1 and TRBJ1-1, with D uncertain. Between the trimmed V and J ends, which lost 4 bases and 4 bases, there was a span of 13 bases. Per the germline V gene, CDR1 is SQVTM and CDR2 is ANQGSEA. The CDR3 length is 13 residues. This CDR3 reads CSVGEGGSTEAFF. In DNA, the CDR3 is TGCAGCGTTGGTGAGGGTGGGAGCACTGAAGCTTTCTTT.

The chain is built from TRBV5-1 and TRBJ1-2; no reliable D call. The V and J ends lost 4 bases and 0 bases respectively, with 16 bases between them. Germline values: CDR1 SGHRS, CDR2 YFSETQ. This CDR3 has 16 residues. CDR3 amino acids: CASSPALGGANYGYTF. DNA for the CDR3: TGCGCCAGCAGCCCCGCCCTTGGTGGAGCTAACTATGGCTACACCTTC.